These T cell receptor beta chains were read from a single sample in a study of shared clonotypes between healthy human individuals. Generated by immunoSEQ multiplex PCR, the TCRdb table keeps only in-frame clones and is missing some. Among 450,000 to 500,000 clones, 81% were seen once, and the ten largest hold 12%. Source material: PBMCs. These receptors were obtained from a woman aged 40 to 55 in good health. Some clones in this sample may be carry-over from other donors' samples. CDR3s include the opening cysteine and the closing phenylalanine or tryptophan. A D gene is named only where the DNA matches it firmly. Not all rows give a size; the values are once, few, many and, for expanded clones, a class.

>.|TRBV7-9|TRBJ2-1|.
CASRIGQMDEQFF
TGTGCCAGCAGAATAGGGCAGATGGATGAGCAGTTCTTC
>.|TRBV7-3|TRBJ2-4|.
CASSLSRGNIQYF
TGTGCCAGCAGCTTAAGCAGGGGAAACATTCAGTACTTC
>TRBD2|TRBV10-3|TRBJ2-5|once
CAISGLAGSQETQYF
TGTGCCATCAGTGGACTAGCGGGTTCCCAAGAGACCCAGTACTTC
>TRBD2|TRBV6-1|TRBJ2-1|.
CASSLIAGAYNEQFF
TGTGCCAGCAGTTTAATAGCGGGAGCATACAATGAGCAGTTCTTC
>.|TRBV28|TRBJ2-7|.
CASRPVASRGEQYF
TGTGCCAGCAGACCAGTAGCCAGCAGGGGCGAGCAGTACTTC
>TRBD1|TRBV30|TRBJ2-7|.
CAWSGMTGVRYEQYF
TGTGCCTGGAGTGGAATGACAGGGGTACGGTACGAGCAGTACTTC
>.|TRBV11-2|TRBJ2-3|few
CASSAMAAGTDTQYF
TGTGCCAGCAGCGCAATGGCCGCGGGCACAGATACGCAGTATTTT
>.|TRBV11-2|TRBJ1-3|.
CASSPQVSGNTIYF
TGTGCCAGCAGCCCACAGGTCTCTGGAAACACCATATATTTT
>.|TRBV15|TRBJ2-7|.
CATSRGGRVIRDEQYF
TGTGCCACCAGCAGAGGTGGCAGGGTGATTCGTGACGAGCAGTACTTC
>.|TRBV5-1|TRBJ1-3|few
CASSLGIVSGNTIYF
TGCGCCAGCAGCTTGGGGATAGTCTCTGGAAACACCATATATTTT
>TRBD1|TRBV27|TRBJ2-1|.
CASGGTGNNEQFF
TGTGCCAGCGGCGGGACAGGGAACAATGAGCAGTTCTTC
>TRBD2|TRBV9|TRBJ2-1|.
CASSQLAGENEQFF
TGTGCCAGCAGCCAACTAGCGGGAGAAAATGAGCAGTTCTTC
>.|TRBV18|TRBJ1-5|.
CASSPTGWNQPQHF
TGTGCCAGCTCACCCACAGGGTGGAATCAGCCCCAGCATTTT
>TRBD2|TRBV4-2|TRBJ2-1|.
CASSLLAGGYEQFF
TGTGCCAGCAGCCTATTAGCGGGAGGCTATGAGCAGTTCTTC
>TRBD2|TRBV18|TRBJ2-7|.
CASSPGTTFYEQYF
TGTGCCAGCTCTCCCGGGACTACGTTCTACGAGCAGTACTTC
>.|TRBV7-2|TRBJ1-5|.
CASSFRQGYNQPQHF
TGTGCCAGCAGCTTTCGGCAGGGTTACAATCAGCCCCAGCATTTT
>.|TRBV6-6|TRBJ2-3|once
CASSYGADTDTQYF
TGTGCCAGCAGTTATGGCGCAGATACAGATACGCAGTATTTT
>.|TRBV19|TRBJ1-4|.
CASRPAGLQNEKLFF
TGTGCCAGTAGACCCGCGGGGCTTCAAAATGAAAAACTGTTTTTT
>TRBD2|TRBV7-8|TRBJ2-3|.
CASSSPGLATDTQYF
TGTGCCAGCAGCTCACCGGGACTAGCGACAGATACGCAGTATTTT
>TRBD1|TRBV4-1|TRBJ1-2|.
CASSGTAKVGGYTF
TGCGCCAGCTCCGGGACAGCTAAAGTCGGAGGCTACACCTTC
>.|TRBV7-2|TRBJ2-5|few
CASSFGSGVRETQYF
TGTGCCAGCAGCTTTGGGTCCGGAGTACGAGAGACCCAGTACTTC
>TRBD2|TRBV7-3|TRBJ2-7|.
CASSAGLAIGGEQYF
TGTGCCAGCAGCGCGGGACTAGCAATTGGTGGCGAGCAGTACTTC
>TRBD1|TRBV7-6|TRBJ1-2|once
CASSTGQGVGGYTF
TGTGCCAGCAGCACCGGACAGGGGGTTGGTGGCTACACCTTC
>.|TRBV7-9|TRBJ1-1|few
CASSLTDSTEAFF
TGTGCCAGCAGCTTAACCGACAGCACTGAAGCTTTCTTT
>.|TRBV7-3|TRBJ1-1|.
CASSFRANTEAFF
TGTGCCAGCAGCTTCCGAGCGAACACTGAAGCTTTCTTT
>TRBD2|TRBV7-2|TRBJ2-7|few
CASSPRGGPGEQYF
TGTGCCAGCAGCCCCCGGGGAGGGCCCGGCGAGCAGTACTTC
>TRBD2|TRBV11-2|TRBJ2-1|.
CASLVGTSDLYEQFF
TGTGCCAGCCTCGTGGGGACTAGCGATCTATATGAGCAGTTCTTC
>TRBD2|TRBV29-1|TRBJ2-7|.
CSVVGLAGGFYEQYF
TGCAGCGTGGTGGGACTAGCGGGAGGCTTCTACGAGCAGTACTTC
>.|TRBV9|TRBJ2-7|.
CASSVGSGAGTYEQYF
TGTGCCAGCAGCGTAGGGTCGGGCGCTGGAACCTACGAGCAGTACTTC
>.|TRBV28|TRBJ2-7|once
CASTGTPYYEQYF
TGTGCCAGCACCGGGACACCATACTACGAGCAGTACTTC
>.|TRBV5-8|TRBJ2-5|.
CASSHGRRIQETQYF
TGTGCCAGCAGCCACGGACGGAGAATACAAGAGACCCAGTACTTC
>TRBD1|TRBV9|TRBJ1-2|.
CASSPRDRSYYGYTF
TGTGCCAGCAGCCCGAGGGACAGGAGCTACTATGGCTACACCTTC
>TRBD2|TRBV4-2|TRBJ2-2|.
CASSQDQREITGELFF
TGTGCCAGCAGCCAAGACCAGCGGGAGATCACCGGGGAGCTGTTTTTT
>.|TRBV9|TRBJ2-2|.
CASSSGARYTGELFF
TGTGCCAGCAGCTCGGGGGCGCGGTACACCGGGGAGCTGTTTTTT
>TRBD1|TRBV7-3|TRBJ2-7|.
CASSVDRASYEQYF
TGTGCCAGCAGCGTGGACAGGGCGAGCTACGAGCAGTACTTC
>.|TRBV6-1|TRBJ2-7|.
CASSESGVGTYEQYF
TGTGCCAGCAGTGAATCGGGGGTGGGAACCTACGAGCAGTACTTC
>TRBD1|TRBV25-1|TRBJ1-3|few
CASSPQGIAGNTIYF
TGTGCCAGCAGTCCACAGGGGATTGCTGGAAACACCATATATTTT
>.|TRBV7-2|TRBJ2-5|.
CASSRGWERETQYF
TGTGCCAGCAGCCGCGGCTGGGAGCGGGAGACCCAGTACTTC
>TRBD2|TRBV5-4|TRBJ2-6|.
CASRAGGAYSGANVLTF
TGTGCCAGCAGGGCGGGAGGGGCCTACTCTGGGGCCAACGTCCTGACTTTC
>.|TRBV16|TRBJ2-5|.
CASSQSGADQETQYF
TGTGCCAGCAGCCAATCGGGCGCGGATCAAGAGACCCAGTACTTC
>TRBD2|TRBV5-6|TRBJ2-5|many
CASSSKTSGIQETQYF
TGTGCCAGCAGCTCAAAGACTAGCGGGATCCAAGAGACCCAGTACTTC
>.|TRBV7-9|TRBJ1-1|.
CASSSAQGHIMNTEAFF
TGTGCCAGCAGCTCAGCCCAAGGACATATCATGAACACTGAAGCTTTCTTT
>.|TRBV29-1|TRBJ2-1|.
CSVPEFYNEQFF
TGCAGCGTACCAGAGTTCTACAATGAGCAGTTCTTC
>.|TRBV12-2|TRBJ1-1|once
CASRPRQGVRTEAFF
TGTGCAAGTCGCCCGCGACAGGGGGTTCGCACTGAAGCTTTCTTT
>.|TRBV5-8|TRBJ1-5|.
CASSYVGGYSNQPQHF
TGTGCCAGCAGTTATGTTGGGGGATATAGCAATCAGCCCCAGCATTTT
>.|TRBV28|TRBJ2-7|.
CASSLMGRSGEQYF
TGTGCCAGCAGTTTAATGGGAAGGTCGGGGGAGCAGTACTTC
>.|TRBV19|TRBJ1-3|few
CASSRARTSAGNTIYF
TGTGCCAGTAGTCGGGCCCGGACATCGGCTGGAAACACCATATATTTT
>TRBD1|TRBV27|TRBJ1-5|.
CASSFGQGDQPQHF
TGTGCCAGCAGTTTCGGACAGGGTGATCAGCCCCAGCATTTT
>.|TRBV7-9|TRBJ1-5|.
CASSVAGINQPQHF
TGTGCCAGCAGCGTGGCGGGGATCAATCAGCCCCAGCATTTT
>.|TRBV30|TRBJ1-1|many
CAWSEIAETEAFF
TGTGCCTGGAGTGAGATAGCGGAGACTGAAGCTTTCTTT
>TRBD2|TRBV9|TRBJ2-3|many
CASGTSANTDTQYF
TGTGCCAGCGGCACTAGCGCGAACACAGATACGCAGTATTTT